Following are 2 T cell receptor beta chains from one sample sequenced in a study of OX40 agonist ivuxolimab in advanced cancers. Clones were sequenced by immunoSEQ multiplex PCR, and TCRdb holds only the in-frame ones, with some missing. Among about 70,000 clones listed, approximately 86% were seen once. The input for sequencing was CD4+ or CD8+ T cells sorted from blood, taken in a trial of the OX40 agonist ivuxolimab. The receptors come from an adult with an advanced solid tumor such as melanoma, head and neck, liver or kidney cancer.

The chain uses TRBV7-2 and TRBJ2-4; no clear D gene. CDR3 size: 15 residues. V was cut by 1 base and J by 8 bases, with 15 bases left in between. From germline, CDR1 is SGHTA and CDR2 FQGNSA. The CDR3, as DNA: TGTGCCAGCAGCTTAGGGCAGATAGGTACGGACATTCAGTACTTC. It yields the protein CASSLGQIGTDIQYF.

The CDR3 loop is CASSPQGQGALQDSGNTIYF. In DNA, the CDR3 is TGCGCCAGCAGCCCCCAAGGGCAGGGGGCCCTACAAGACTCTGGAAACACCATATATTTT. This chain joins TRBV5-1 and TRBJ1-3, with TRBD1 matching over 8 bases. V shed 4 bases, J shed 0 bases, and the junction held 18 bases outside the gene matches. Germline CDR1 and CDR2: SGHRS and YFSETQ. The CDR3 extends over 20 amino acids.